Following are 8 T cell receptor beta chains from one sample sequenced in a study of blood T cell repertoires in COVID-19. Clones were sequenced by immunoSEQ multiplex PCR, and TCRdb holds only the in-frame ones, with some missing. The data show almost 200,000 clones, 85% to 90% seen once. What was sequenced was peripheral blood. All receptors come from a woman in her 70s with acute or convalescent COVID-19.

J is TRBJ2-5 and V is TRBV6-2 or TRBV6-3; the D is unclear. Trimming stripped 0 bases from V and 5 bases from J, with 4 bases between. The CDR3 length is 12 residues. Germline lookup yields CDR1 MNHEY and CDR2 SVGEGT. The CDR3 DNA reads TGTGCCAGCAGTTACTCGTCGGAGACCCAGTACTTC. Translated: CASSYSSETQYF.

V is TRBV19 and J is TRBJ2-3; D gene unclear. Germline V gene sequence: CDR1 LNHDA, CDR2 SQIVND (reference sequence). Trimming took 5 bases from V and 4 from J, leaving 16 bases between them. CDR3 length: 15 amino acids. The CDR3 DNA reads TGTGCCAGTAGTGTACGGAGAGTTGGCGCAGATACGCAGTATTTT. Protein: CASSVRRVGADTQYF.

The chain employs TRBV29-1 and TRBJ2-1, with 11 bases identical to TRBD2. Trimming removed 3 bases from V and 9 bases from J; junction bases left unmatched: 7. Germline assignment: CDR1 SQVTM and CDR2 ANQGSEA. The CDR3 has 14 residues. CDR3 nucleotide sequence: TGCAGCGTTGAGAAACTAGCGGGGGTCGGTGAGCAGTTCTTC. As protein: CSVEKLAGVGEQFF.

The V and J genes are TRBV7-2 and TRBJ1-6; a possible D gene is TRBD1 (6 bases). V was clipped by 2 bases and J by 9 bases, with 11 bases between them. Looked up from germline, CDR1 is SGHTA and CDR2 is FQGNSA. This CDR3 region has 14 residues. This CDR3 is CASSLQGRASPLHF. CDR3 in DNA: TGTGCCAGCAGCTTACAGGGGAGGGCTTCACCCCTCCACTTT.

This clone was observed a handful of times. The chain recombines TRBV5-4 with TRBJ2-5, with 9 bases matching TRBD2. With 4 bases clipped from V and 3 bases from J, the junction kept 7 bases outside the gene matches. Germline values: CDR1 SGHNT, CDR2 YYREEE (reference sequence). This CDR3 spans 15 amino acids. The CDR3 nucleotides are TGTGCCAGCAGCCGCGAATCTAGCGGGAAAGAGACCCAGTACTTC. Translating gives CASSRESSGKETQYF.

V usage is TRBV7-2 and J usage is TRBJ2-2; D is possibly TRBD1 (6 bases). The CDR3 has 15 amino acids. Trimming cost V 5 bases and J 6 bases, with 16 bases left between them. Per germline, CDR1 SGHTA and CDR2 FQGNSA. CDR3 sequence reads: CASSPWQGSAGELFF. The CDR3 DNA is TGTGCCAGCAGCCCGTGGCAGGGGAGTGCCGGGGAGCTGTTTTTT.

This rearrangement joins TRBV21-1 to TRBJ1-1; the table's D call, TRBD1, was not checked against the DNA. TRBV21-1 is an annotated pseudogene. The length of the CDR3 is 18 residues. In nucleotides, the CDR3 is TGTGCCAGCAGCAAAAGATCGGACAGGGAGGTTTGCCCTATGGAAGCTTTCTTT. It codes for CASSKRSDREVCPMEAFF.

The chain joins TRBV11-3 to TRBJ2-1; D is uncertain. The length of the CDR3 is 15 residues. Per the germline V gene, CDR1 is SGHNT and CDR2 is YENEEA. Trimming shortened V by 4 bases and J by 0 bases, and 10 bases separated the two germline ends. CDR3 bases: TGTGCCAGCAGCTCCTCGGGTAGCTCCTACAATGAGCAGTTCTTC. Protein sequence: CASSSSGSSYNEQFF.